Following are 13 T cell receptor beta chains from one sample sequenced in a study of T cells in Graves' hyperthyroidism and ophthalmopathy (dated by TCRdb to between 2018 and 2020). Libraries came from multiplex PCR. Sequencer: Illumina HiSeq 2000. The TCR beta CDR3 regions were amplified from the RNA transcripts. The first round of RT-PCR for the TCR CDR3 was performed with the HTBI primer set and the Qiagen OneStep RT-PCR kit. In TCRdb, the public reads were trimmed at Q25 with fastp and aligned with MiXCR, with productive beta chains retained. When rows share a CDR3 protein, they turn into one entry using the most common DNA and genes. The sample records some 530,000 distinct CDR3 sequences, under 25% of which are singletons. The ten largest clones add up to around 54% of the sample. The material sequenced was blood. The source is a woman between 65 and 79 years old with Graves' ophthalmopathy.

Many counts were recorded for this clonotype. The chain has TRBV2 and TRBJ2-7; 10 bases agree with TRBD2. With V trimmed by 6 bases and J by 4 bases, 6 bases remained unmatched. Germline CDR1 is SNHLY and CDR2 is FYNNEI. CDR3 length: 14 amino acids. The CDR3: CASRPLAGAYEQYF. In DNA form, the CDR3 reads TGTGCCAGCAGACCTCTAGCGGGAGCGTACGAGCAGTACTTC.

The genes are TRBV7-3 and TRBJ1-1; 8 nucleotides agree with TRBD1. Unmatched junction bases numbered 6, after V lost 5 bases and J lost 4 bases. The CDR3 has 14 amino acids. Germline CDR1 SGHTA, CDR2 FQGTGA. The CDR3, as DNA: TGTGCCAGCAGCCCCCATCAGGGGGCCACTGAAGCTTTCTTT. Protein sequence: CASSPHQGATEAFF.

V usage is TRBV7-8 and J usage is TRBJ2-1; D may be TRBD2 (5 bases). The germline V gene encodes CDR1 SGHVS and CDR2 FQNEAQ. Between the trimmed V and J ends, which lost 1 base and 2 bases, there was a span of 21 bases. The CDR3 spans 19 residues. This CDR3 reads CASSLVPLRGNSTYNEQFF. The CDR3, as DNA: TGTGCCAGCAGCTTAGTTCCGTTACGAGGGAATAGCACCTACAATGAGCAGTTCTTC.

Ten or more counts support this clonotype. The gene calls are TRBV11-2 and TRBJ2-1; 8 nucleotides line up with TRBD2. The CDR3 loop spans 15 amino acids. V gave up 4 bases and J gave up 10 bases; unmatched junction bases: 12. Germline lookup yields CDR1 SGHAT and CDR2 FQNNGV. The CDR3, as DNA: TGTGCCAGCAGCTCAACTTACGGGGGGGGCCGAGAGCAGTTCTTC. Protein sequence: CASSSTYGGGREQFF.

In the case of this clonotype: Germline and junction disagree at one end, which may indicate a read error. The V call is TRBV5-1, the J call TRBJ2-7, with D perhaps matching TRBD2 (6 bases). The CDR3 is 13 residues long. CDR1 and CDR2 (germline): SGHRS, YFSETQ. This chain's CDR3 is CASSRAGSSEQYF. The CDR3 bases are TGCGCCAGCAGCCGGGCGGGATCCTCCGAGCAGTACTTC. The variable domain in full, with the rest retrieved from reference TRBV5-1 and TRBJ2-7, is KAGVTQTPRYLIKTRGQQVTLSCSPISGHRSVSWYQQTPGQGLQFLFEYFSETQRNKGNFPGRFSGRQFSNSRSEMNVSTLELGDSALYLCASSRAGSSEQYFGPGTRLTVT.

The CDR3 spells CASSKAGANVLTF. DNA for the CDR3: TGTGCCAGCAGTAAGGCTGGGGCCAACGTCCTGACTTTC. V gene TRBV28 combines with J gene TRBJ2-6; D is unclear. V was shortened by 5 bases and J by 2 bases, with 4 bases between the two germline ends. CDR1 and CDR2 from the germline V gene are MDHEN and SYDVKM. This CDR3 has 13 amino acids.

This clonotype was detected ten times or more. CDR3 sequence reads: CASRDSGNQPQHF. The CDR3 DNA follows: TGTGCCAGCCGGGACAGCGGCAATCAGCCCCAGCATTTT. The chain combines TRBV6-2 or TRBV6-3 with TRBJ1-5; 7 bases align to TRBD1. The germline V gene encodes CDR1 MNHEY and CDR2 SVGEGT. CDR3 length: 13 residues. Trimming removed 8 bases from V and 2 bases from J; junction bases left unmatched: 3.

This sequence joins TRBV24-1 and TRBJ1-5; D gene unclear. This CDR3 spans 12 amino acids. Trimming took 5 bases from V and 6 from J, leaving 7 bases between them. Germline CDR1 reads KGHDR; CDR2 reads SFDVKD. Written as DNA, the CDR3 is TGTGCCACCAGTGCGGGGTTTCAGCCCCAGCATTTT. Translation gives CATSAGFQPQHF.

This chain uses TRBV9 with TRBJ2-1, with TRBD2 matching 10 bases. Per germline, CDR1 SGDLS and CDR2 YYNGEE. V lost 4 bases and J lost 5; bases outside the gene matches: 6. The CDR3 sequence is 15 residues long. The CDR3 protein is CASSSSGSRHNEQFF. In DNA, the CDR3 is TGTGCCAGCAGCTCTAGCGGGAGCAGGCACAATGAGCAGTTCTTC. The variable domain in full, completed from reference TRBV9 and TRBJ2-1, reads DSGVTQTPKHLITATGQRVTLRCSPRSGDLSVYWYQQSLDQGLQFLIQYYNGEERAKGNILERFSAQQFPDLHSELNLSSLELGDSALYFCASSSSGSRHNEQFFGPGTRLTVL.

This clonotype was recorded at least ten times. The genes are TRBV5-1 and TRBJ2-3; 9 bases are a match to TRBD2. Germline V gene data show CDR1 as SGHRS and CDR2 as YFSETQ. V shed 0 bases, J shed 0 bases, and the junction held 5 bases outside the gene matches. CDR3 length equals 17 residues. CDR3 residues: CASSLALAGPSTDTQYF. CDR3 coding DNA: TGCGCCAGCAGCTTGGCGCTAGCGGGACCCAGCACAGATACGCAGTATTTT.

This clonotype appeared a single time. The rearrangement joins TRBV30 to TRBJ1-1; 9 positions match TRBD1. CDR1 and CDR2 from the germline V gene are GTSNPN and SVGIG (reference sequence). J lost 7 bases, V lost 2 bases, and 5 bases had no gene match. The CDR3 spans 13 residues. The CDR3 sequence: CAWSQRTGVEAFF. In DNA form, the CDR3 reads TGTGCCTGGAGTCAAAGGACAGGGGTTGAAGCTTTCTTT.

The chain recombines TRBV5-1 with TRBJ2-1; 7 bases line up with TRBD2. The length of the CDR3 is 14 residues. CDR1 is SGHRS and CDR2 is YFSETQ in the germline V gene. With V trimmed by 0 bases and J by 8 bases, 5 bases remained unmatched. In DNA, the CDR3 is TGCGCCAGCAGCTTGGGGGCGGGAGTGGATGAGCAGTTCTTC. Encoded protein: CASSLGAGVDEQFF.

This clonotype turned up a few times. The chain employs TRBV3-1 and TRBJ2-3, with 8 bases that match TRBD2. The V segment lost 1 base and the J segment 0 bases; nucleotides outside the gene matches: 0. The CDR3 is 15 amino acids. Germline V gene sequence: CDR1 LGHDT, CDR2 YNNKEL (reference sequence). DNA for the CDR3: TGTGCCAGCAGCCAAGGGACTAGCAGCACAGATACGCAGTATTTT. Translating gives CASSQGTSSTDTQYF.